A single T cell receptor beta chain is shown here with its context. The data originate from a study of T cells after somatic rescue of genetic block. The method was immunoSEQ multiplex PCR; TCRdb's version includes in-frame clones alone and lacks a portion of them. The sample lists roughly 120,000 clones, 80% to 95% occurring once. Germline assignment: CDR1 SGHTA and CDR2 FQGNSA. Trimming took off 3 bases at V and 4 bases at J, with 11 bases between the two ends. This CDR3 is 14 amino acids long. Input material: peripheral blood mononuclear cells (PBMCs). The origin of this receptor is a young woman. The genes are TRBV7-2 and TRBJ2-3, with D perhaps TRBD2 (6 bases). The CDR3 spells CASSLISGADTQYF. Written as DNA, the CDR3 is TGTGCCAGCAGCTTGATCTCGGGGGCAGATACGCAGTATTTT.